These 18 T cell receptor beta chains were sequenced from one sample in a study of blood T cell repertoires in COVID-19 (dated by TCRdb to between 2020 and 2021). Library preparation was by the immunoSEQ multiplex PCR assay. The table comes from immuneACCESS by way of TCRdb, which keeps in-frame sequences with V and J called. Part of the clones is missing from these tables; in studies checked, under half for an unresolved V gene and the rest for unknown reasons. Across this sample there are about 180,000 clones, with 80% seen only once. Of the sample, under 15% falls within the top ten clones. The sequenced sample was PBMCs or T cells enriched from blood (not recorded which). The receptors stem from a man in his sixties who had been exposed to COVID-19.

This chain connects TRBV2 to TRBJ2-1; the match to TRBD2 covers 14 bases. The germline CDR1 and CDR2 sequences are SNHLY and FYNNEI. V shed 6 bases and J 10 bases; nucleotides not matched to a gene: 8. This CDR3 is built from 15 residues. CDR3 sequence: CASSGLAGGAGEQFF. As DNA, the CDR3 is TGTGCCAGCAGCGGACTAGCGGGAGGAGCGGGAGAGCAGTTCTTC.

V is TRBV30 and J is TRBJ1-1; the D gene is possibly TRBD1 (6 bases). Trimming shortened V by 4 bases and J by 4 bases, and 10 bases separated the two germline ends. The CDR3 sequence is 12 residues long. Germline V CDR1 and CDR2: GTSNPN, SVGIG (reference sequence). For the CDR3, the DNA is TGTGCCTGGATGATAGGGGGCACTGAAGCTTTCTTT. Its translation is CAWMIGGTEAFF.

This clone was picked up a small number of times. This chain joins TRBV9 and TRBJ1-3; possible D gene TRBD1, 5 bases. Germline V gene data show CDR1 as SGDLS and CDR2 as YYNGEE. The CDR3 length is 15 residues. Trimming took 0 bases from V and 0 from J, leaving 7 bases between them. The CDR3 loop reads CASSVEGNSGNTIYF. Here the CDR3 DNA reads TGTGCCAGCAGCGTAGAGGGGAACTCTGGAAACACCATATATTTT.

The V gene is TRBV6-5, the J gene TRBJ1-6; 8 bases line up with TRBD1. Germline V gene lookup returns CDR1 MNHEY and CDR2 SVGAGI. The CDR3 loop spans 15 amino acids. V lost 2 bases and J lost 8; bases outside the gene matches: 5. CDR3: CASSYSRGRDSPLHF. CDR3 DNA sequence: TGTGCCAGCAGTTACAGCAGGGGGCGGGATTCACCCCTCCACTTT.

V and J are TRBV6-5 and TRBJ1-2; TRBD1 matches 7 bases. The CDR3 totals 14 residues. With V trimmed by 3 bases and J by 3 bases, 4 bases remained unmatched. Germline values: CDR1 MNHEY, CDR2 SVGAGI. DNA of the CDR3: TGTGCCAGCAGTTATACAGGGGATCACTATGGCTACACCTTC. It is translated as CASSYTGDHYGYTF.

The J gene is TRBJ1-5, the V gene TRBV6-2 or TRBV6-3; D remains ambiguous. Trimming cost V 3 bases and J 6 bases, with 12 bases left between them. Germline V lookup: CDR1 MNHEY, CDR2 SVGEGT. The CDR3 covers 14 residues. As DNA, the CDR3 is TGTGCCAGCAGTTATGAGGGCTTGCGTCAGCCCCAGCATTTT. Amino acid sequence: CASSYEGLRQPQHF.

This chain links TRBV27 with TRBJ1-5; D gene unclear. This CDR3 spans 14 amino acids. V lost 5 bases, J lost 2 bases, and 10 bases lay in between. Germline CDR1 MNHEY, CDR2 SMNVEV (reference sequence). The CDR3 loop reads CASSRGSRNQPQHF. CDR3 in DNA: TGTGCCAGCAGTCGGGGTAGCCGCAATCAGCCCCAGCATTTT.

V usage is TRBV19 and J usage is TRBJ1-3; no definite D call. The V end lost 8 bases, the J end lost 4 bases, and 12 bases lay between the germline ends. The CDR3 runs 13 residues. Germline loops: CDR1 LNHDA, CDR2 SQIVND (reference sequence). CDR3 in amino acids: CASPSRLGNTIYF. The CDR3 bases are TGTGCCAGTCCTAGTCGTCTCGGAAACACCATATATTTT. Based on the CDR3 plus reference TRBV19 and TRBJ1-3, the full variable domain is DGGITQSPKYLFRKEGQNVTLSCEQNLNHDAMYWYRQDPGQGLRLIYYSQIVNDFQKGDIAEGYSVSREKKESFPLTVTSAQKNPTAFYLCASPSRLGNTIYFGEGSWLTVV.

The chain carries TRBV6-2 or TRBV6-3 and TRBJ2-7, with 8 positions matching TRBD1. Germline V lookup: CDR1 MNHEY, CDR2 SVGEGT. This CDR3 is built from 13 residues. J was trimmed by 5 bases and V by 5 bases; bases with no gene match: 5. The chain's CDR3 is CASSSDRGNEQYF. DNA of the CDR3: TGTGCCAGCAGTAGTGACAGGGGTAACGAGCAGTACTTC.

CDR3 residues: CASSQEPRRDGRSEKLFF. CDR3 coding DNA: TGTGCCAGCAGCCAAGAACCCCGCCGGGACGGGAGGTCTGAAAAACTGTTTTTT. This chain uses TRBV4-2 with TRBJ1-4, with TRBD1 as a possible D gene (5 bases). The CDR3 runs 18 residues. Between the trimmed V and J ends, which lost 0 bases and 7 bases, there was a span of 21 bases. Germline V CDR1 and CDR2: LGHNA, YNFKEQ.

The count of this clone is one. This sequence joins TRBV6-2 or TRBV6-3 and TRBJ2-1; maybe TRBD1 (5 bases). The CDR3 has 15 residues. V was trimmed by 6 bases and J by 1 base, leaving 13 bases between them. Per germline, CDR1 MNHEY and CDR2 SVGEGT. DNA of the CDR3: TGTGCCAGCAGCTATGGGGCCCCTTCCTACAATGAGCAGTTCTTC. Translating gives CASSYGAPSYNEQFF.

V usage is TRBV10-2 and J usage is TRBJ1-4; 7 nucleotides line up with TRBD1. This CDR3 comprises 15 residues. The junction had 7 bases not matched to a gene; V was cut back by 7 bases and J by 2 bases. CDR1 WSHSY and CDR2 SAAADI come from the germline V gene. The DNA of the CDR3 is TGCGCCAGCAAGACAACAGGGGCGACTAATGAAAAACTGTTTTTT. This sequence encodes CASKTTGATNEKLFF.

The J gene is TRBJ2-7, the V gene TRBV7-8; unclear D gene. Germline V lookup: CDR1 SGHVS, CDR2 FQNEAQ. This CDR3 has 13 residues. Trimming pared 1 base from V and 0 bases from J, leaving 4 bases between. CDR3 loop: CASSLVNSYEQYF. The DNA of the CDR3 is TGTGCCAGCAGCTTAGTAAACTCCTACGAGCAGTACTTC.

In nucleotides, the CDR3 is TGTGCCAGCAGCCTTAGACAGGTGTTCGGGACCGGGGAGCTGTTTTTT. Its protein product is CASSLRQVFGTGELFF. J is TRBJ2-2 and V is TRBV7-9; D perhaps matches TRBD1 (6 bases). V dropped 5 bases and J dropped 5 bases, with 18 bases sitting between them. Germline V gene sequence: CDR1 SEHNR, CDR2 FQNEAQ (reference sequence). The CDR3 length is 16 residues.

The V call is TRBV4-1, the J call TRBJ2-7; D perhaps matches TRBD2 (5 bases). The CDR3 contains 16 residues. CDR1 and CDR2 (germline): MGHRA, YSYEKL. The V and J ends lost 0 bases and 3 bases respectively, with 15 bases between them. CDR3 sequence (DNA): TGCGCCAGCAGCCAAGATGGAACAGTTGGGAGCTACGAGCAGTACTTC. This codes for CASSQDGTVGSYEQYF.

V gene TRBV7-3 combines with J gene TRBJ2-3; TRBD2 is a possible D gene (6 bases). Germline V gene data show CDR1 as SGHTA and CDR2 as FQGTGA. The CDR3 has 14 amino acids. V was clipped by 6 bases and J by 2 bases, with 12 bases between them. CDR3 sequence: CASSSLASTDTQYF. The DNA for the CDR3 is TGTGCCAGCAGTTCCCTAGCGTCCACAGATACGCAGTATTTT.

The chain employs TRBV29-1 and TRBJ2-1, with 10 bases identical to TRBD2. V shed 7 bases and J 3 bases; nucleotides not matched to a gene: 3. CDR1 and CDR2 (germline): SQVTM, ANQGSEA. The CDR3 runs 13 residues. As DNA, the CDR3 is TGCAGCGCGGGGACTAGCGACTACAATGAGCAGTTCTTC. It yields the protein CSAGTSDYNEQFF.

This clone has just a few counts. The V gene is TRBV30, the J gene TRBJ2-4, with D tentatively TRBD1 (6 bases). Germline V gives CDR1 GTSNPN, CDR2 SVGIG (reference sequence). CDR3 length equals 15 residues. Trimming removed 3 bases from V and 3 bases from J, with 15 bases in between. CDR3 nucleotides: TGTGCCTGGAGGAGTGTGGGGGCCGACAAAAACATTCAGTACTTC. Translated: CAWRSVGADKNIQYF.